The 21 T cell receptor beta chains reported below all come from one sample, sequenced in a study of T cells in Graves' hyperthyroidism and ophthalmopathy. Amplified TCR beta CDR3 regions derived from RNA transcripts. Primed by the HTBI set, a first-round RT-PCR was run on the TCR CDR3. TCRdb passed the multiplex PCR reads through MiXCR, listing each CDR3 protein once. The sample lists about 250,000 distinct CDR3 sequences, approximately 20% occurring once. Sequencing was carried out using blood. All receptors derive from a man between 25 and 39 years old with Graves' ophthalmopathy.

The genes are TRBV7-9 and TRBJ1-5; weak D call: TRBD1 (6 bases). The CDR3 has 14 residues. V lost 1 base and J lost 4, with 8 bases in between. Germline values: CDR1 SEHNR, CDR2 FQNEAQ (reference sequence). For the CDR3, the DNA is TGTGCCAGCAGCTTAGACAGGGAAAATCAGCCCCAGCATTTT. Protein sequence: CASSLDRENQPQHF.

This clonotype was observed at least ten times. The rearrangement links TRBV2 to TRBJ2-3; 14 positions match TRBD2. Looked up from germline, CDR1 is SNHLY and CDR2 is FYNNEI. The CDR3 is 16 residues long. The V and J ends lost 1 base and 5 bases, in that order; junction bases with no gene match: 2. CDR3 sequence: CASSEGTSGRIDTQYF. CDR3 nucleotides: TGTGCCAGCAGTGAAGGGACTAGCGGGAGGATAGATACGCAGTATTTT.

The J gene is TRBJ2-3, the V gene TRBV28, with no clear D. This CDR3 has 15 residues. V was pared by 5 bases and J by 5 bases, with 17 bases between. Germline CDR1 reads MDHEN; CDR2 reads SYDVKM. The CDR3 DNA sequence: TGTGCCAGCAGTAGAGGTTCCCCACGAGAAGATACGCAGTATTTT. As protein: CASSRGSPREDTQYF.

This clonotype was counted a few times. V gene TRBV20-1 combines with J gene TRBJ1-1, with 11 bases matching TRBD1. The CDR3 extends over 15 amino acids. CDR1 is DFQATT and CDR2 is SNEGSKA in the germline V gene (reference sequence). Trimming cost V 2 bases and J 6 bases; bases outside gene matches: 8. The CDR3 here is CSARSDGQGASEAFF. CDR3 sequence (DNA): TGCAGTGCTAGATCTGATGGACAGGGGGCCTCTGAAGCTTTCTTT.

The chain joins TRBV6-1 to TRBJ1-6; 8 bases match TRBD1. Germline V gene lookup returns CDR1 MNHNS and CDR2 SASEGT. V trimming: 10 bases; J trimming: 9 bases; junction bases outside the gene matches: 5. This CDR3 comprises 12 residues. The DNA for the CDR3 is TGTGCCACCACGACAGGGGTTTCACCCCTCCACTTT. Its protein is CATTTGVSPLHF.

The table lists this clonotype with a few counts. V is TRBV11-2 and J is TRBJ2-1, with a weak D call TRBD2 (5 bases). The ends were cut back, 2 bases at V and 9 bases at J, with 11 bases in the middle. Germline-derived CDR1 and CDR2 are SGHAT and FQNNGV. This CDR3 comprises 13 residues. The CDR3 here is CASSLTGVSEQFF. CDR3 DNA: TGTGCCAGCAGCTTAACCGGGGTGAGTGAGCAGTTCTTC.

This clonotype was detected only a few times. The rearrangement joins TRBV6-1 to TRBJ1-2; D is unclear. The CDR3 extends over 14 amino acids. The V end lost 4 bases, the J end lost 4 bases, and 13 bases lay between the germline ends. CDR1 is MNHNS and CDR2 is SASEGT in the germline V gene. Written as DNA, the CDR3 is TGTGCCAGCAGTGCCCTTGGGCCGATCTATGGCTACACCTTC. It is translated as CASSALGPIYGYTF.

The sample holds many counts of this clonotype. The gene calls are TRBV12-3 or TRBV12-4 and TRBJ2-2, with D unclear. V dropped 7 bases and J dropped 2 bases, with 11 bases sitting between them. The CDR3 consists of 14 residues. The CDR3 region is CASTLRVNTGELFF. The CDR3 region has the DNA TGTGCCAGCACCCTTCGGGTTAACACCGGGGAGCTGTTTTTT.

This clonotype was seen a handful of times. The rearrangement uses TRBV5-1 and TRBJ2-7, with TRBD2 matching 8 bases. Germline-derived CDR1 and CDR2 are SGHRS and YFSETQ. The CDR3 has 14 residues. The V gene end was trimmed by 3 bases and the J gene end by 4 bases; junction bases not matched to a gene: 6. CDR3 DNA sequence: TGCGCCAGCAGCTCCGGGACTAGGGTATACGAGCAGTACTTC. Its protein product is CASSSGTRVYEQYF.

The CDR3 DNA follows: TGTGCCAGCAGTACTTCTAGGGTACAACTGTTTTTT. Its translation is CASSTSRVQLFF. This chain connects TRBV28 to TRBJ1-4; D gene ambiguous. CDR1 is MDHEN and CDR2 is SYDVKM in the germline V gene. The CDR3 loop spans 12 amino acids. Trimming pared 5 bases from V and 12 bases from J, leaving 13 bases between.

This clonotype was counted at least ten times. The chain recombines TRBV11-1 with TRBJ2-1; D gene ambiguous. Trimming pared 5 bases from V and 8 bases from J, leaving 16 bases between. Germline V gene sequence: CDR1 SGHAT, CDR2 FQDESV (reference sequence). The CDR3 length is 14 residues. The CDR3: CASSPGPERDEQFF. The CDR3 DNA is TGTGCCAGCAGCCCCGGACCGGAACGGGATGAGCAGTTCTTC.

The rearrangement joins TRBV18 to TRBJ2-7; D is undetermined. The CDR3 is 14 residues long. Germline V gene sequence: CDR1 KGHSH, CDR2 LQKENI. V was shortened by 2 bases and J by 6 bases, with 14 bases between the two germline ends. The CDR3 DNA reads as TGTGCCAGCTCACCAGGGCCAGGCCGTAGCGAGCAGTACTTC. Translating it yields CASSPGPGRSEQYF.

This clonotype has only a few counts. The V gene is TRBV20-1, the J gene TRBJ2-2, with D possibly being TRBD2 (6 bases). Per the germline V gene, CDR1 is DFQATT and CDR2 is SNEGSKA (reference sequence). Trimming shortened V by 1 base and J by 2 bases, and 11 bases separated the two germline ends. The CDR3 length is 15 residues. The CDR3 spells CSARAVSGNTGELFF. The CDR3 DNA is TGCAGTGCTAGAGCTGTTAGCGGTAACACCGGGGAGCTGTTTTTT.

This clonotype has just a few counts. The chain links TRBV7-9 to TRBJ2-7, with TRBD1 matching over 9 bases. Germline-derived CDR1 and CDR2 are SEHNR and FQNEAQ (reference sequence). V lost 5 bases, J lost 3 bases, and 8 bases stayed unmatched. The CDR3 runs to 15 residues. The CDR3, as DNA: TGTGCCAGCAGCCCCGGGACAGGGTTTGACTACGAGCAGTACTTC. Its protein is CASSPGTGFDYEQYF.

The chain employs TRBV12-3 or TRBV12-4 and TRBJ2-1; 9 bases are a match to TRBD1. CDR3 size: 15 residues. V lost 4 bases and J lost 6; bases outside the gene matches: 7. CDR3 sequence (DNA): TGTGCCAGCAGTTGGGGACAGGGAAAAGTCAATGAGCAGTTCTTC. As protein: CASSWGQGKVNEQFF.

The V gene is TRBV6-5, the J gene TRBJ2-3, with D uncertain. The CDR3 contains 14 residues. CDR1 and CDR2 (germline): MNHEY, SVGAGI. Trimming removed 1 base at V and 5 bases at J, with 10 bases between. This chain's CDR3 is CASSYLGRQDTQYF. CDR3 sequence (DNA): TGTGCCAGCAGTTACTTGGGCAGGCAAGATACGCAGTATTTT.

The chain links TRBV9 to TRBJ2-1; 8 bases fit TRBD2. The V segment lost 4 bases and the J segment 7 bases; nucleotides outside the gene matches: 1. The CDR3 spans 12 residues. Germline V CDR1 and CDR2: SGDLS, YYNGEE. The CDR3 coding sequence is TGTGCCAGCAGCCCTAGCGGGAATGAGCAGTTCTTC. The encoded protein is CASSPSGNEQFF.

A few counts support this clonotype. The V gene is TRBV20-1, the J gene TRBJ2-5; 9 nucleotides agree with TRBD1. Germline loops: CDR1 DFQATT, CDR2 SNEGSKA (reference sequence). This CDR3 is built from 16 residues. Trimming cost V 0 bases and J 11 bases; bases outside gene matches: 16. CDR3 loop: CSARDWGQGTGEAQYF. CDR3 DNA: TGCAGTGCTAGAGATTGGGGACAGGGTACGGGAGAGGCGCAGTACTTC.

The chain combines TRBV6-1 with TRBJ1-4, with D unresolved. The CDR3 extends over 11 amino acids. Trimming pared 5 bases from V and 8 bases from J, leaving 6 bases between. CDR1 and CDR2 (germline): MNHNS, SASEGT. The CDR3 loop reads CASSYGEKLFF. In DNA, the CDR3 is TGTGCCAGCAGTTATGGCGAAAAACTGTTTTTT.

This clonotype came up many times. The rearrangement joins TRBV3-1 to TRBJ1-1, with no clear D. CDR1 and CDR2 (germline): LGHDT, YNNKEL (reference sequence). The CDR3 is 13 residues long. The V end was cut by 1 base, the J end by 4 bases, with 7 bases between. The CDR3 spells CASSQVGPTEAFF. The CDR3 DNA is TGTGCCAGCAGCCAAGTGGGTCCCACTGAAGCTTTCTTT. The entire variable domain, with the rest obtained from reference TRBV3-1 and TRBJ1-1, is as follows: DTAVSQTPKYLVTQMGNDKSIKCEQNLGHDTMYWYKQDSKKFLKIMFSYNNKELIINETVPNRFSPKSPDKAHLNLHINSLELGDSAVYFCASSQVGPTEAFFGQGTRLTVV.

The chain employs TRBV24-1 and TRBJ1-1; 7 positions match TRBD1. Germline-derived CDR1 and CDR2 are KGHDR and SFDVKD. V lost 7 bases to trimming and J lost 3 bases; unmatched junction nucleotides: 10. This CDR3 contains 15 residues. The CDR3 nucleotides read TGTGCCACCAGAAAAGGGGGCGCGTCTTACACTGAAGCTTTCTTT. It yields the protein CATRKGGASYTEAFF.